The clone carrying this T cell receptor beta chain was seen only a few times. Its antigen remains unidentified. No fewer than 5.5 micrograms of total RNA were isolated from every sample. Germline assignment: CDR1 SGHVS and CDR2 FQNEAQ. Trimming took 1 base from V and 9 from J, leaving 9 bases between them. This CDR3 is built from 12 residues. PCR was performed a second time for about 7 to 12 cycles using a sample-barcoded 5' primer and a J-beta primer mix. TCRdb independently ran MiXCR on the 5' RACE reads; one entry per CDR3 protein. The repertoire has approximately 730,000 distinct CDR3 sequences, about 42% of them found once; the top ten carry 20% to 25%. This entry belongs to a study of blood T cells in healthy people across ages. Study observations and caveats: It was the long-lived donors that had more naive CD4+ cells and higher diversity than aged donors. Measured against age, TCR beta diversity per million T cells decreased in a roughly linear manner. Possibly, changes in expanded clonotypes were confounded because donor CMV status was unknown.

The sample consisted of blood. This sequence originates from a woman aged 60 to 75 in good health. This chain links TRBV7-8 with TRBJ2-5; no reliable D call. The CDR3 region is CASSLDTRSQYF. The CDR3 DNA follows: TGTGCCAGCAGCTTAGACACCCGATCCCAGTACTTC.